This record looks at one TCR beta chain sequence and its context. The antigen is unknown. Prior autoimmune disease or systemic immunosuppression barred patients. Baseline was the first blood sampling point, followed by cycle 4 day 1 and cycle 7 day 1. This sample was taken from a study of OX40 agonist ivuxolimab in advanced cancers. Study-wide results and limits: The study found that CD8+ T cells averaged more expanded clones than CD4+. People who partly responded at 0.1-3.0 mg/kg had some of the least clonal expansion seen.

Repertoires were generated with immunoSEQ multiplex PCR, while TCRdb's copy carries only in-frame clones and drops some. The sample lists more than 80,000 clones, roughly nine tenths occurring once. Trimming pared 4 bases from V and 4 bases from J, leaving 17 bases between. This CDR3 has 16 amino acids. V is TRBV5-3 and J is TRBJ2-2; the D gene is possibly TRBD2 (5 bases). TRBV5-3 is an ORF, with its function uncertain. This receptor was taken from an adult with an advanced solid tumor such as melanoma, head and neck, liver or kidney cancer. This sample comprised CD4+ or CD8+ T cells sorted from blood, obtained in a trial of the OX40 agonist ivuxolimab. The CDR3 here is CARSLAGTLLTGELFF. CDR3 in DNA: TGTGCCAGAAGCCTGGCGGGCACGCTTCTCACCGGGGAGCTGTTTTTT.